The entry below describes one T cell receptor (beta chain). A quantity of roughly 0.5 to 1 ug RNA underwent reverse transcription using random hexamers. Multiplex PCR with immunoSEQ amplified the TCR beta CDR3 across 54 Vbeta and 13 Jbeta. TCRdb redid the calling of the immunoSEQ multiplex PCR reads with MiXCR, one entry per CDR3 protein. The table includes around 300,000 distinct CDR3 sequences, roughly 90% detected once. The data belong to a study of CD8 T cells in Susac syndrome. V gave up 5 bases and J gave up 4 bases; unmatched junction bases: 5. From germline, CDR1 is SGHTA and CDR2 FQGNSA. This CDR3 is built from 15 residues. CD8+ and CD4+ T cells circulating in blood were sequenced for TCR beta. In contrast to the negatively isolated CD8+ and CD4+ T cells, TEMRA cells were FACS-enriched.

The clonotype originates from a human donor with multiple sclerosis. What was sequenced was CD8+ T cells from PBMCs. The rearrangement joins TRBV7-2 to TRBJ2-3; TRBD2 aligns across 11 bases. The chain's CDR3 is CASSPTGLAADTQYF. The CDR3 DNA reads TGTGCCAGCAGCCCAACGGGACTAGCGGCAGATACGCAGTATTTT.